This T cell receptor beta chain emerged from a study of blood T cell repertoires in COVID-19. Looking at the study overall: The cDNA or gDNA used as material had been derived from T cells, B-cell-depleted T cells, or PBMCs.

In the original workflow: Using reference gene primer amplification, nucleated cell counts were estimated. Sequencing used immunoSEQ multiplex PCR; TCRdb keeps in-frame clones, though not all of them. V and J calls and clone size follow that table, whereas D and trimming were derived from the DNA. The sample contains 150,000 to 200,000 clones, roughly 85% of which appear only once. Per germline, CDR1 SEHNR and CDR2 FQNEAQ (reference sequence). Trimming pared 6 bases from V and 2 bases from J, leaving 10 bases between. The CDR3 contains 13 residues. The source of this sequence is a man between 50 and 59 years old with active or convalescent COVID-19. The sequencing sample was made of peripheral blood. This chain uses TRBV7-9 with TRBJ1-2, with D perhaps TRBD1 (5 bases). The CDR3 coding sequence is TGTGCCAGCAGACGCGACAGCAACTATGGCTACACCTTC. This sequence encodes CASRRDSNYGYTF.